Many counts were recorded for the clone carrying this TCR beta chain. Antigen specificity is unknown. The germline CDR1 and CDR2 sequences are SGHDT and YYEEEE. The CDR3 length is 14 residues. V was pared by 0 bases and J by 7 bases, with 6 bases of the junction left unmatched. There were no patients who had received any treatment before thyroid surgery. This specimen comes from a study of metastatic and nonmetastatic thyroid tumors. Study-level information: Peripheral blood and tumor or nodule samples from malignant and benign thyroid patients were compared.

Study processing details: Using the CDR3 differences seen across clinicopathological groups, the authors built a distant-metastasis classifier for papillary thyroid cancer, which was meant to discriminate distant-metastatic patients. TCRdb reanalyzed the PCR reads with MiXCR. TCRdb's processing, not the authors', yielded these V and J calls. The profile shows tens of thousands of clones, around 16% of them singletons. Study-wide results and limits: The study reportedly found significantly higher TCR beta diversity in malignant thyroid tumors than benign nodules, in blood and tumor.

Sequencing input: blood. The chain is built from TRBV5-6 and TRBJ1-1; 7 nucleotides align to TRBD1. This TCR came from a male donor with papillary thyroid cancer or a benign thyroid nodule (not recorded which). Some clones in this sample may be carry-over from other donors' samples. The CDR3 region has the DNA TGTGCCAGCAGCTTGGGACAGGGATTCGGTGAAGCTTTCTTT. Protein: CASSLGQGFGEAFF. Filled out from reference TRBV5-6 and TRBJ1-1, the complete variable domain reads DAGVTQSPTHLIKTRGQQVTLRCSPKSGHDTVSWYQQALGQGPQFIFQYYEEEERQRGNFPDRFSGHQFPNYSSELNVNALLLGDSALYLCASSLGQGFGEAFFGQGTRLTVV.